The subject of this entry is one T cell receptor beta chain. This sample was included in a study of T cell clones after liver transplantation. For the study at large: Post-transplant blood was tracked for graft-donor-reactive T cell clones identified in a pre-transplant mixed lymphocyte reaction. Tolerance: complete withdrawal held at least one year, liver enzymes staying within twice normal.

The CDR3 loop spans 14 amino acids. The V end lost 4 bases, the J end lost 7 bases, and 14 bases lay between the germline ends. CDR1 SNHLY and CDR2 FYNNEI come from the germline V gene. Using immunoSEQ multiplex PCR, the repertoire was profiled, and TCRdb retains in-frame clones only, with some absent. The sample contains roughly 97,000 clones, roughly 80% of which appear only once. The chain uses TRBV2 and TRBJ2-1; D is undetermined. This sample comprised CD4+ T cells from blood, obtained before liver transplant. The TCR was taken from a human donor who received a liver transplant. CDR3 amino acids: CASSVLVGSNEQFF. The CDR3 region has the DNA TGTGCCAGCAGTGTTTTGGTCGGCTCTAATGAGCAGTTCTTC.